This TCR beta chain was sequenced during a study of Ad26.COV2.S vaccination and SARS-CoV-2 variants. Findings and limits, study-wide: Compared with placebo recipients, vaccine recipients had higher spike-specific TCR breadth.

To note about this clone: Its target is unknown.

Sequenced by immunoSEQ multiplex PCR; TCRdb stores in-frame clones only, minus some. The sample lists fewer than 500,000 clones, about 88% occurring once. This sample's treatment: about 20 received Ad26.COV2.S at low or high dose, single or two shots; about 5 received placebo; per-sample allocation not given. Specimen acquisition occurred on day 63 following the initial vaccine or placebo injection. At a Boston site, the person donating was an adult of 18-55 years. It was Wuhan-strain SARS-CoV-2 spike that the Ad26 vaccine vector expressed. Source: peripheral blood, taken in a trial of Ad26.COV2.S vaccine versus placebo. The source of this sequence is a person aged 18-60 years who received the Ad26.COV2.S COVID-19 vaccine or a placebo.

The CDR3 loop is CAISEGLAETYEQYF. CDR3 nucleotide sequence: TGTGCCATCAGTGAGGGACTAGCGGAAACCTACGAGCAGTACTTC. This chain joins TRBV10-3 and TRBJ2-7, with 10 nucleotides matching TRBD2. This CDR3 comprises 15 residues. CDR1 and CDR2 from the germline V gene are ENHRY and SYGVKD. Trimming at V came to 2 bases and at J to 2 bases, leaving 3 bases not matched to a gene.